One and the same sample provided the 15 T cell receptor beta chains below, sequenced in a study of blood T cell repertoires in COVID-19. Clones were read by immunoSEQ multiplex PCR, and TCRdb kept only the in-frame ones, dropping some. The sample contains 130,000 to 150,000 clones, just under 85% of which appear only once. The sample was PBMCs or T cells enriched from blood (not recorded which). These receptors all stem from a man aged 45-60 years who had recovered from COVID-19.

This clone was counted only a few times. The J gene is TRBJ1-5, the V gene TRBV7-8; 8 bases match TRBD1. The CDR3 totals 16 residues. The V gene end was trimmed by 5 bases and the J gene end by 1 base; junction bases not matched to a gene: 7. The germline gives CDR1 SGHVS, CDR2 FQNEAQ. CDR3 sequence reads: CASSPRTGTSNQPQHF. The CDR3 bases are TGTGCCAGCAGCCCCCGGACAGGGACGAGCAATCAGCCCCAGCATTTT. The full variable domain, rest sourced from reference TRBV7-8 and TRBJ1-5, is GAGVSQSPRYKVAKRGQDVALRCDPISGHVSLFWYQQALGQGPEFLTYFQNEAQLDKSGLPSDRFFAERPEGSVSTLKIQRTQQEDSAVYLCASSPRTGTSNQPQHFGDGTRLSIL.

Regarding this clone: One end of the junction fails to match germline, which may point to a read error. The DNA of the CDR3 is TGTGCCAGCAGTTTCTATCCCCCCGCAGGGGGAAGGCGGGGAATTGCCTTC. Amino acids: CASSFYPPAGGRRGIAF. The chain has TRBV27 and TRBJ1-2, with TRBD1 matching 7 bases. Germline lookup yields CDR1 MNHEY and CDR2 SMNVEV (reference sequence). The CDR3 spans 17 residues.

The chain joins TRBV19 to TRBJ1-6; D remains ambiguous. The germline V and J ends were trimmed by 2 bases and 10 bases, with 9 bases remaining between them. Germline V gene data show CDR1 as LNHDA and CDR2 as SQIVND (reference sequence). The CDR3 totals 13 residues. CDR3 residues: CASSIPRASPLHF. The CDR3 nucleotides are TGTGCCAGTAGTATACCGCGGGCCTCACCCCTCCACTTT.

The CDR3 loop reads CASSPLTGAMDKGEQFF. The CDR3 nucleotides read TGTGCCAGCAGCCCCCTGACAGGGGCTATGGATAAGGGTGAGCAGTTCTTC. V is TRBV5-8 and J is TRBJ2-1, with TRBD1 matching 8 bases. With V trimmed by 4 bases and J by 9 bases, 18 bases remained unmatched. The CDR3 is made up of 17 amino acids. Germline CDR1 reads SGHTS; CDR2 reads YDEGEE.

J is TRBJ1-1 and V is TRBV13; D not certain. Deletions cut 3 bases from V and 1 base from J, with 12 bases between. This CDR3 region has 15 residues. Germline V gives CDR1 PRHDT, CDR2 FYEKMQ (reference sequence). As DNA, the CDR3 is TGTGCCAGCAGCTTTCGCAGGTTCGGGAACACTGAAGCTTTCTTT. Its translation: CASSFRRFGNTEAFF.

The gene calls are TRBV7-6 and TRBJ2-2; TRBD1 agrees at 7 bases. J was trimmed by 1 base and V by 5 bases; bases with no gene match: 4. Germline-derived CDR1 and CDR2 are SGHVS and FNYEAQ. The CDR3 runs 15 residues. The CDR3 DNA is TGTGCCAGCAGCGTGGACAGGCTGAACACCGGGGAGCTGTTTTTT. This gives the protein CASSVDRLNTGELFF.

CDR3 region: CASSSRDRGNTGELFF. The CDR3 DNA sequence: TGTGCCAGCAGCTCTAGGGACAGGGGAAACACCGGGGAGCTGTTTTTT. The genes are TRBV7-9 and TRBJ2-2; TRBD1 aligns across 10 bases. Losses at the gene ends were 4 bases for V and 2 bases for J; bases not matched to a gene: 4. The CDR3 is made up of 16 amino acids. Germline assignment: CDR1 SEHNR and CDR2 FQNEAQ (reference sequence).

The chain uses TRBV9 and TRBJ2-7; a weak D match, TRBD2 (6 bases). V was shortened by 3 bases and J by 5 bases, with 12 bases between the two germline ends. CDR1 and CDR2 from the germline V gene are SGDLS and YYNGEE. The CDR3 covers 13 residues. This CDR3 is CASSAGGGHEQYF. In DNA form, the CDR3 reads TGTGCCAGCAGCGCCGGCGGAGGGCACGAGCAGTACTTC.

The genes are TRBV27 and TRBJ2-7, with D perhaps TRBD2 (7 bases). The CDR3 covers 13 residues. V was pared by 5 bases and J by 3 bases, with 11 bases between. Germline CDR1 reads MNHEY; CDR2 reads SMNVEV (reference sequence). CDR3 in amino acids: CASSRGGNYEQYF. The CDR3 nucleotides read TGTGCCAGCAGTAGGGGGGGTAACTACGAGCAGTACTTC.

The chain is built from TRBV6-5 and TRBJ1-1, with D tentatively TRBD1 (6 bases). CDR3 length equals 14 residues. V was trimmed by 6 bases and J by 1 base, leaving 12 bases between them. CDR1 and CDR2 from the germline V gene are MNHEY and SVGAGI. CDR3 sequence (DNA): TGTGCCAGCAGCCCGACAGGCACGAACACTGAAGCTTTCTTT. It specifies CASSPTGTNTEAFF.

This chain uses TRBV18 with TRBJ1-6; D gene uncertain. Trimming took 6 bases from V and 9 from J, leaving 15 bases between them. CDR1 is KGHSH and CDR2 is LQKENI in the germline V gene. There are 14 residues in the CDR3. Here the CDR3 reads CASSAREAPSPLHF. The DNA for the CDR3 is TGTGCCAGCTCGGCAAGGGAGGCCCCTTCACCCCTCCACTTT.

J is TRBJ1-1 and V is TRBV5-6; 7 nucleotides match TRBD1. Trimming removed 4 bases from V and 0 bases from J; junction bases left unmatched: 9. Germline V lookup: CDR1 SGHDT, CDR2 YYEEEE. There are 16 residues in the CDR3. CDR3: CASSPGTDNLNTEAFF. The CDR3 DNA is TGTGCCAGCAGCCCGGGGACAGACAACTTGAACACTGAAGCTTTCTTT.

This chain links TRBV5-1 with TRBJ2-5, with 7 bases aligning to TRBD1. V shed 4 bases, J shed 2 bases, and the junction held 2 bases outside the gene matches. Germline CDR1 is SGHRS and CDR2 is YFSETQ. The CDR3 runs to 13 residues. CDR3 nucleotides: TGCGCCAGCAGCGGGGGACAGCAAGAGACCCAGTACTTC. This gives the protein CASSGGQQETQYF.

The V gene is TRBV10-3, the J gene TRBJ2-7; D might be TRBD1 (6 bases). The V end lost 2 bases, the J end lost 0 bases, and 8 bases lay between the germline ends. The CDR3 is made up of 14 amino acids. Germline CDR1 ENHRY, CDR2 SYGVKD. The CDR3 sequence is CAISETGPSYEQYF. In nucleotides, the CDR3 is TGTGCCATCAGTGAGACAGGGCCCTCCTACGAGCAGTACTTC.

The table lists this clone with a few counts. The chain joins TRBV3-1 (or the pseudogene TRBV3-2) to TRBJ1-5; the match to TRBD1 covers 9 bases. Losses at the gene ends were 4 bases for V and 3 bases for J; bases not matched to a gene: 7. Germline values: CDR1 LGHDT, CDR2 YNNKEL (reference sequence). The CDR3 is made up of 16 amino acids. CDR3 sequence (DNA): TGTGCCAGCAGCCCCGGGACAGGGAACCTCAATCAGCCCCAGCATTTT. Protein product: CASSPGTGNLNQPQHF.